The clone carrying this T cell receptor beta chain has only a few counts. The target antigen is unknown. Regarding time point: sample taken at primary tumor resection. Whole RNA from tumor, nontumor lung or frozen PBMC was sequenced unsorted. The CDR3 covers 14 residues. V lost 7 bases to trimming and J lost 4 bases; unmatched junction nucleotides: 7. Per the germline V gene, CDR1 is WSHSY and CDR2 is SAAADI. The entry originates in a study of spatial heterogeneity in lung cancer. In TCRdb, the 5' RACE reads were re-called with MiXCR into one record per CDR3 protein. This table has tens of thousands of distinct CDR3 sequences, approximately 5.2% appearing once. Study findings and constraints: Detection of ubiquitous tumor TCRs in blood was higher at resection than follow-up.

This receptor was identified in a female donor with early-stage non-small cell lung cancer. The material sequenced was PBMCs, taken at surgery. The V and J genes are TRBV10-2 and TRBJ2-3; 8 bases map to TRBD2. The CDR3 region has the DNA TGCGCCAGCACCCTTGCCGGGGGGGCAGATACGCAGTATTTT. Its translation is CASTLAGGADTQYF.